The clone carrying this TCR beta chain has a handful of counts. The record originates from a study of blood T cell repertoires in COVID-19. Study in general: Acute-phase and convalescent COVID-19 samples originated in the United States, Italy and Spain.

The CDR3 has 13 residues. Per the germline V gene, CDR1 is SGHTA and CDR2 is FQGTGA. Trimming removed 2 bases at V and 10 bases at J, with 12 bases between. As originally analysed: Amplification from reference gene primers served as the basis for estimated nucleated cell counts. Profiling relied on immunoSEQ multiplex PCR, and the TCRdb table lists in-frame clones only, not all of them. D and trimming were read from the DNA, whereas the V and J calls and clone size are those reported in that table. The data hold about half a million clones, with 75% to 90% observed a single time. This sequence joins TRBV7-3 and TRBJ2-1; tentatively, D is TRBD2 (5 bases). This receptor was taken from a man aged 18 to 35 with COVID-19, enrolled during active disease. Sequences were obtained from peripheral blood. The CDR3 nucleotides are TGTGCCAGCAGCTTAGAAGTGAGGAGGGAGCAGTTCTTC. Its translation: CASSLEVRREQFF.